Listed below are T cell receptor beta chains from one sample, sequenced in a study of shared clonotypes between healthy human individuals. Some clones are missing from TCRdb's copy, which holds only in-frame ones; the method was immunoSEQ multiplex PCR. The sample comprises 1.5 million to 2.5 million clones, about 95% of which are singletons, and approximately 1% rests with the top ten. Sequencing was done on a sample of naive CD8+ T cells sorted from blood. The receptors here all came from a man aged 18 to 29 in good health. Both conserved end residues are part of each CDR3. A D gene is named only where the DNA matches it firmly. Expanded clones are given a class, and other clones once, few, many or no size at all.

clone_size	v_call	j_call	d_call	cdr3_aa	cdr3_nt
NA	TRBV9	TRBJ2-3	NA	CASSVTEMSTDTQYF	TGTGCCAGCAGCGTGACTGAGATGAGCACAGATACGCAGTATTTT
NA	TRBV4-1	TRBJ2-7	NA	CASSQARGGYEQYF	TGCGCCAGCAGCCAAGCGAGGGGAGGCTACGAGCAGTACTTC
NA	TRBV27	TRBJ2-7	TRBD1	CASSGRQGYEQYF	TGTGCCAGCAGTGGGAGACAGGGTTACGAGCAGTACTTC
NA	TRBV29-1	TRBJ2-7	TRBD2	CSVGLAGEYEQYF	TGCAGCGTTGGACTAGCGGGAGAGTACGAGCAGTACTTC
NA	TRBV18	TRBJ1-1	NA	CASSSPRQLNTEAFF	TGTGCCAGCTCATCCCCTCGACAGCTGAACACTGAAGCTTTCTTT
NA	TRBV9	TRBJ2-2	NA	CASSLTSAGDTGELFF	TGTGCCAGCAGCTTAACAAGCGCAGGGGACACCGGGGAGCTGTTTTTT
NA	TRBV6-5	TRBJ1-6	NA	CASSSMNNSPLHF	TGTGCCAGCAGCTCAATGAATAATTCACCCCTCCACTTT
few	TRBV4-1	TRBJ1-2	TRBD1	CASSQVPTGSDYGYTF	TGCGCCAGCAGCCAAGTTCCGACAGGGAGCGACTATGGCTACACCTTC
NA	TRBV30	TRBJ2-2	NA	CAWSVGLNAGELFF	TGTGCCTGGAGTGTGGGCCTGAACGCCGGGGAGCTGTTTTTT
NA	TRBV4-1	TRBJ2-2	NA	CASSRMWVGDTGELFF	TGCGCCAGCAGCCGAATGTGGGTGGGGGACACCGGGGAGCTGTTTTTT
NA	TRBV6-5	TRBJ2-2	NA	CASCTRATGELFF	TGTGCCAGCTGTACCCGGGCCACCGGGGAGCTGTTTTTT
NA	TRBV15	TRBJ2-7	TRBD1	CATSSGLQGDYEQYF	TGTGCCACCAGCAGCGGGCTCCAGGGGGACTACGAGCAGTACTTC
few	TRBV5-4	TRBJ2-7	TRBD2	CASSFGEGHEQYF	TGTGCCAGCAGCTTTGGGGAGGGCCACGAGCAGTACTTC
NA	TRBV7-8	TRBJ2-5	TRBD1	CASSSPSWGQEGTQYF	TGTGCCAGCAGCTCCCCCTCCTGGGGACAGGAGGGGACCCAGTACTTC
NA	TRBV27	TRBJ2-7	TRBD2	CASSPLTSGGPYEQYF	TGTGCCAGCAGTCCCCTGACTAGCGGGGGGCCCTACGAGCAGTACTTC
NA	TRBV9	TRBJ2-1	NA	CASSIMDGDNEQFF	TGTGCCAGCAGCATTATGGACGGAGACAATGAGCAGTTCTTC
NA	TRBV10-3	TRBJ2-5	TRBD2	CAISERESSGAEETQYF	TGTGCCATCAGTGAGCGTGAGTCTAGCGGGGCCGAAGAGACCCAGTACTTC
NA	TRBV6-5	TRBJ2-7	NA	CASSYQGSYEQYF	TGTGCCAGCAGTTACCAGGGATCCTACGAGCAGTACTTC
NA	TRBV6-5	TRBJ2-1	TRBD2	CASSLVAGGAYNEQFF	TGTGCCAGCAGTTTAGTAGCGGGGGGGGCCTACAATGAGCAGTTCTTC
NA	TRBV4-1	TRBJ1-1	NA	CASSPPVNTEAFF	TGCGCCAGCAGCCCGCCAGTGAACACTGAAGCTTTCTTT
NA	TRBV4-1	TRBJ1-6	NA	CASSQADSYNSPLHF	TGCGCCAGCAGCCAAGCAGATTCCTATAATTCACCCCTCCACTTT
few	TRBV6-5	TRBJ2-7	NA	CASSYSTGAEQYF	TGTGCCAGCAGTTACTCGACCGGGGCCGAGCAGTACTTC